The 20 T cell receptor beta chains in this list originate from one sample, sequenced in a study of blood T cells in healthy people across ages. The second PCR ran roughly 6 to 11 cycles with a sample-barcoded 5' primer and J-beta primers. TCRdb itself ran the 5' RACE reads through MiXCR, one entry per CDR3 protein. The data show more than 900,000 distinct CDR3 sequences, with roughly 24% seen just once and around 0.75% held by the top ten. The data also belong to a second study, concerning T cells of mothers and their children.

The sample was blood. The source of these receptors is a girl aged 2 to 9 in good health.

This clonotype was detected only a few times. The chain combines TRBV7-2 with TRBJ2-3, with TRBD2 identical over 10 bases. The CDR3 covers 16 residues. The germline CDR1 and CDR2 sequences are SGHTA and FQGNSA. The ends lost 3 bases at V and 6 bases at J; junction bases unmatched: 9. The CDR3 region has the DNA TGTGCCAGCAGCTTCCCCCCTAGCGGGAGTTCTGATACGCAGTATTTT. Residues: CASSFPPSGSSDTQYF.

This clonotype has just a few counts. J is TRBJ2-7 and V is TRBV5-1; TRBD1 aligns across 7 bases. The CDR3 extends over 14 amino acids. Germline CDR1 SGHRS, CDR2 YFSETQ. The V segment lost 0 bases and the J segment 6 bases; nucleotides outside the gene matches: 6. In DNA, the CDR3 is TGCGCCAGCAGCTTGGGCCGGGACAGCAGCGAGCAGTACTTC. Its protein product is CASSLGRDSSEQYF.

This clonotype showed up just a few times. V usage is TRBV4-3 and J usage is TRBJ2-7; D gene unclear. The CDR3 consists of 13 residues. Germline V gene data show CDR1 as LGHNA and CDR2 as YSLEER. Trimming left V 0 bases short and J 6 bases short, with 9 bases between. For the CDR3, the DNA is TGCGCCAGCAGCCAAGAGATAAGCAGCGAGCAGTACTTC. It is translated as CASSQEISSEQYF.

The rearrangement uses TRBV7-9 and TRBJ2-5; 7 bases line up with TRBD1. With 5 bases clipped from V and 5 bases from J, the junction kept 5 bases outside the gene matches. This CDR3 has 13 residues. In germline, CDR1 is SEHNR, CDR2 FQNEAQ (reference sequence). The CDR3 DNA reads TGTGCCAGCAGCGAAGGGGGCTGGGAGACCCAGTACTTC. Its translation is CASSEGGWETQYF.

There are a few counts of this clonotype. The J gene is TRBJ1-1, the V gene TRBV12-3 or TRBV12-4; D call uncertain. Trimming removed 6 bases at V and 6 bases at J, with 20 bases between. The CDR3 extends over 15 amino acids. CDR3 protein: CASRPPGSVLSEAFF. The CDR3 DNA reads TGTGCCAGCAGACCACCCGGCTCCGTGCTATCTGAAGCTTTCTTT.

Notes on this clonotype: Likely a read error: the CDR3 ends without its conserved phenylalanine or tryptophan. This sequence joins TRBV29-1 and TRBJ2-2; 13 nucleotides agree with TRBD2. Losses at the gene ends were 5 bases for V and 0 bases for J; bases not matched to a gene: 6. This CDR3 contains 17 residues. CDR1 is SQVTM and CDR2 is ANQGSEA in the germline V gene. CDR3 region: CSVPSTSGGSNTGELFS. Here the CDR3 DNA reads TGCAGCGTTCCCTCGACTAGCGGGGGGTCGAACACCGGGGAGCTGTTTTCT.

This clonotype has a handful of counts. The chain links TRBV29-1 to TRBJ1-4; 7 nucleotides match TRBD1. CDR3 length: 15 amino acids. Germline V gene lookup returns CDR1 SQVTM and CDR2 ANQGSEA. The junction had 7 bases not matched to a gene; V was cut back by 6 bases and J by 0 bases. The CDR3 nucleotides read TGCAGCGTACCTACAGGGGCGTCAACTAATGAAAAACTGTTTTTT. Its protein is CSVPTGASTNEKLFF.

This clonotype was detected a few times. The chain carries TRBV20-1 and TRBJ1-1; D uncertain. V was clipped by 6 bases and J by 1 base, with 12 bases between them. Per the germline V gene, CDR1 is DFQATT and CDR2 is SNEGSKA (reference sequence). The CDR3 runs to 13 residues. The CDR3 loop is CSATGLRNTEAFF. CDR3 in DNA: TGCAGTGCGACTGGACTGAGGAACACTGAAGCTTTCTTT.

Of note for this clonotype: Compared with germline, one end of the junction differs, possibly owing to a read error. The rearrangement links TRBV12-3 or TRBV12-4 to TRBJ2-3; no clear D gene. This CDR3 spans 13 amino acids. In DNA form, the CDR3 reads TGTGCCAGCAGTCCTATGGGCGCAGATGCGCAGTATTTT. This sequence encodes CASSPMGADAQYF.

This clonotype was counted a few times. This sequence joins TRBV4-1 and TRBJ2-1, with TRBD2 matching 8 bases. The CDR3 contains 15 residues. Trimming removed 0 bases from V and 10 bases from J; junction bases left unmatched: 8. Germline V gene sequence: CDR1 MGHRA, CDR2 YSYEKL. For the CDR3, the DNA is TGCGCCAGCAGCCAAGATCGCAGCGGGAGTAGGGAGCAGTTCTTC. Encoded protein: CASSQDRSGSREQFF.

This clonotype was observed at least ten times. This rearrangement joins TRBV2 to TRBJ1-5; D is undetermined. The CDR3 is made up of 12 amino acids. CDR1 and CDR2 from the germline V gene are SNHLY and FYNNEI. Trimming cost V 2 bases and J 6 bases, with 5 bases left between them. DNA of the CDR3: TGTGCCAGCAGTGAATGGGGTCAGCCCCAGCATTTT. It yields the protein CASSEWGQPQHF.

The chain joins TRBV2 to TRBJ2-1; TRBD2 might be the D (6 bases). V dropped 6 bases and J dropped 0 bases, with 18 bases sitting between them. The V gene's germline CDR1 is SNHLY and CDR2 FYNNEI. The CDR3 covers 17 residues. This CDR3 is CASRVPLGLHSYNEQFF. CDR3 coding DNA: TGTGCCAGCAGGGTACCCTTGGGACTGCACTCCTACAATGAGCAGTTCTTC.

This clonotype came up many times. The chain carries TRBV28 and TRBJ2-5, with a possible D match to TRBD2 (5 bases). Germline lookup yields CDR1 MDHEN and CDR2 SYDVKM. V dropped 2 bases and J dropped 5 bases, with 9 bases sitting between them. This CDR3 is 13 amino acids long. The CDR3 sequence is CASSLHRGETQYF. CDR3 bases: TGTGCCAGCAGTTTACACCGAGGGGAGACCCAGTACTTC.

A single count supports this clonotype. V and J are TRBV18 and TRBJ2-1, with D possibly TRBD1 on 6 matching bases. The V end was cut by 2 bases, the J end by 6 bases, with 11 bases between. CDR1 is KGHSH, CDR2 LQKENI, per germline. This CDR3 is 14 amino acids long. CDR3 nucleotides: TGTGCCAGCTCACCAACACAGGGTAGCAATGAGCAGTTCTTC. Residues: CASSPTQGSNEQFF. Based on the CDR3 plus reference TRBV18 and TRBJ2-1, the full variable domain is NAGVMQNPRHLVRRRGQEARLRCSPMKGHSHVYWYRQLPEEGLKFMVYLQKENIIDESGMPKERFSAEFPKEGPSILRIQQVVRGDSAAYFCASSPTQGSNEQFFGPGTRLTVL.

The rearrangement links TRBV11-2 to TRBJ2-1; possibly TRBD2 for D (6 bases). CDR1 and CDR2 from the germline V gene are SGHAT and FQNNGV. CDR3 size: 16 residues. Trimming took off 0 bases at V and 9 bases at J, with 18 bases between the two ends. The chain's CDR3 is CASSLDLLGGLGEQFF. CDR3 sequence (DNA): TGTGCCAGCAGCTTAGATCTCCTAGGAGGGTTGGGTGAGCAGTTCTTC.

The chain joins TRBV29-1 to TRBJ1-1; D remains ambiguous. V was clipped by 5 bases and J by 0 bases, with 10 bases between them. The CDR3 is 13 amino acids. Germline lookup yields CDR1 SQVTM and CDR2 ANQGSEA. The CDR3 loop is CSVQTMMNTEAFF. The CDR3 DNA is TGCAGCGTTCAGACCATGATGAACACTGAAGCTTTCTTT.

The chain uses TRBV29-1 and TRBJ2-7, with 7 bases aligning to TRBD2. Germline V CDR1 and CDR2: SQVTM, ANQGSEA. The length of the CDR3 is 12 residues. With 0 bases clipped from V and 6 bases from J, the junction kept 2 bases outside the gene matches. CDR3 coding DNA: TGCAGCGTTGAAGAGGGGGGGACCGAGCAGTACTTC. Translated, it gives CSVEEGGTEQYF.

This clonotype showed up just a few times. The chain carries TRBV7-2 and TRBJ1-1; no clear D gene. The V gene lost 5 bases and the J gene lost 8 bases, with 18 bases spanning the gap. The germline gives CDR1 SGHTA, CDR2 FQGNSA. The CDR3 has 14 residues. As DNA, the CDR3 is TGTGCCAGCAGCCCCCAATCTGAGGGCGGGGAAGCTTTCTTT. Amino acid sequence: CASSPQSEGGEAFF.

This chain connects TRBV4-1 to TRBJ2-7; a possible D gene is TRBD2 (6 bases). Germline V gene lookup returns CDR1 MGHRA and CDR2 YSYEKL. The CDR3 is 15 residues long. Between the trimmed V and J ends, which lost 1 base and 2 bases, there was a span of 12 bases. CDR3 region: CASSQGGLQTYEQYF. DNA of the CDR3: TGCGCCAGCAGCCAAGGGGGACTCCAAACCTACGAGCAGTACTTC.

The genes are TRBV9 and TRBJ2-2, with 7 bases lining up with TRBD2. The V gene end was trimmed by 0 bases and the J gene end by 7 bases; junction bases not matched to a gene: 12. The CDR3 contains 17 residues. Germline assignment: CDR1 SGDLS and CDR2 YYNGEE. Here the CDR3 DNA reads TGTGCCAGCAGCGTAGAGGGTGCGGGAGATTTTATCGGGGAGCTGTTTTTT. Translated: CASSVEGAGDFIGELFF.